The rows below give T cell receptor beta chains drawn from one sample of a study of CD4 T cells in relation to SARS-CoV-2 and coronaviruses. TCRdb's table, derived via immunoSEQ multiplex PCR, lists solely in-frame clones and lacks some. The data hold some 21,000 clones, with 60% to 80% observed a single time. For these TCRs, the target antigens are not known. Material: CD4+ T cells from PBMCs, cultured in vitro. The source is a human donor in good health. Each CDR3 is given with its conserved first and last residue. D genes are given only for firm matches. Not all rows give a size; the values are once, few, many and, for expanded clones, a class.

TRBV19	TRBJ1-4	few	.	CASNPTGIERLFF	TGTGCCAGTAACCCAACCGGGATCGAAAGACTGTTTTTT
TRBV9	TRBJ1-1	.	.	CASSVGHVGGSTEAFF	TGTGCCAGCAGCGTAGGGCATGTGGGGGGGTCCACTGAAGCTTTCTTT
TRBV18	TRBJ1-1	few	.	CASSPTRVAEAFF	TGTGCCAGCTCACCTACGAGGGTGGCTGAAGCTTTCTTT
TRBV28	TRBJ1-6	.	TRBD1	CASRLGQVESPLHF	TGTGCCAGCAGACTCGGACAGGTAGAGTCACCCCTCCACTTT
TRBV4-3	TRBJ1-1	.	TRBD1	CASSQARGTGANTEAFF	TGCGCCAGCAGCCAAGCTAGAGGGACAGGGGCTAACACTGAAGCTTTCTTT
TRBV6-5	TRBJ2-5	.	.	CASGADQRRQYF	TGTGCCAGCGGGGCAGACCAAAGGCGTCAGTACTTC
TRBV18	TRBJ2-7	.	TRBD1	CASSPTTGGPPYEQYF	TGTGCCAGCTCACCAACTACAGGGGGCCCCCCCTACGAGCAGTACTTC
TRBV5-6	TRBJ2-5	.	TRBD2	CASSLRLAGGETQYF	TGTGCCAGCAGCTTGCGCCTAGCGGGGGGTGAGACCCAGTACTTC
TRBV4-3	TRBJ2-3	.	.	CASSQGSWRTDTQYF	TGCGCCAGCAGCCAAGGATCTTGGCGCACAGATACGCAGTATTTT
TRBV19	TRBJ2-1	.	TRBD1	CASSRQGQGRNEQFF	TGTGCCAGTAGTAGGCAGGGACAGGGTAGGAATGAGCAGTTCTTC
TRBV7-9	TRBJ1-1	.	.	CASSLAGNTEAFF	TGTGCCAGCAGCTTAGCGGGGAACACTGAAGCTTTCTTT
TRBV7-2	TRBJ2-3	.	TRBD2	CASSLEVSSGADTQYF	TGTGCCAGCAGCTTAGAGGTTTCTAGCGGGGCAGATACGCAGTATTTT
TRBV18	TRBJ2-1	.	TRBD2	CASSPERRGAQIYNEQFF	TGTGCCAGCTCACCAGAGAGGCGGGGGGCCCAAATCTACAATGAGCAGTTCTTC
TRBV11-1	TRBJ2-5	.	.	CASSQGRETQYF	TGTGCCAGCAGCCAGGGTCGTGAGACCCAGTACTTC
TRBV29-1	TRBJ1-2	.	.	CSAAREGGYTF	TGCAGCGCCGCGAGAGAGGGAGGCTACACCTTC
TRBV12-3/TRBV12-4	TRBJ2-5	.	.	CASTLGATATQYF	TGTGCCAGCACCTTGGGGGCTACCGCGACCCAGTACTTC
TRBV28	TRBJ1-3	.	.	CASRGGSSSGNTIYF	TGTGCCAGCAGGGGTGGCAGCTCCTCTGGAAACACCATATATTTT
TRBV5-5	TRBJ1-3	large	TRBD1	CASSSYHRGSGNTIYF	TGTGCCAGCAGCTCATACCACAGGGGCTCTGGAAACACCATATATTTT
TRBV6-2/TRBV6-3	TRBJ1-1	.	.	CASSLQGKTEAFF	TGTGCCAGCAGTTTACAGGGCAAAACTGAAGCTTTCTTT
TRBV27	TRBJ2-5	.	.	CASSPSRRSETQYF	TGTGCCAGCAGTCCCTCCCGAAGGAGCGAGACCCAGTACTTC
TRBV5-4	TRBJ1-2	.	.	CASSLGQGINYGYTF	TGTGCCAGCAGCTTGGGCCAGGGAATCAACTATGGCTACACCTTC
TRBV6-5	TRBJ2-2	.	.	CASSLLTRGSGELFF	TGTGCCAGCAGTTTACTAACCCGTGGCTCCGGGGAGCTGTTTTTT
TRBV7-9	TRBJ2-2	.	.	CATSGEQRGLNTGELFF	TGTGCCACCTCAGGGGAGCAGCGGGGACTAAACACCGGGGAGCTGTTTTTT
TRBV5-6	TRBJ1-5	.	TRBD1	CASSLRTGGGQPQHF	TGTGCCAGCAGCTTGCGAACAGGGGGGGGTCAGCCCCAGCATTTT
TRBV6-5	TRBJ2-2	.	TRBD2	CASSSKWGLGELFF	TGTGCCAGCAGTTCCAAGTGGGGACTAGGGGAGCTGTTTTTT
TRBV5-1	TRBJ2-7	.	TRBD1	CASSLVIRGQGASEQYF	TGCGCCAGCAGCTTGGTTATTCGGGGACAGGGGGCGTCCGAGCAGTACTTC
TRBV19	TRBJ2-5	.	.	CASSTSWGLEQETQYF	TGTGCCAGTAGTACTAGTTGGGGCTTGGAACAAGAGACCCAGTACTTC
TRBV5-6	TRBJ1-1	few	.	CASSPEGLNTEAFF	TGTGCCAGCAGCCCCGAAGGACTGAACACTGAAGCTTTCTTT
TRBV10-3	TRBJ1-3	.	.	CAINGNSGNTIYF	TGTGCCATCAACGGAAACTCTGGAAACACCATATATTTT
TRBV14	TRBJ1-2	.	.	CASSVRDRPRGYTF	TGTGCCAGCAGCGTCCGGGACCGTCCTAGAGGCTACACCTTC
TRBV5-6	TRBJ2-7	.	.	CASSSYLPGLYEQYF	TGTGCCAGCAGCTCCTACCTCCCGGGACTCTACGAGCAGTACTTC
TRBV6-2/TRBV6-3	TRBJ2-3	.	.	CASSYGTRQYF	TGTGCCAGCAGTTATGGGACCCGCCAATATTTT
TRBV19	TRBJ2-7	.	.	CASGGAVSYEQYF	TGTGCCAGTGGGGGGGCAGTATCATACGAGCAGTACTTC
TRBV7-9	TRBJ2-2	.	.	CASSLGFGPGNTGELFF	TGTGCCAGCAGCTTAGGATTTGGGCCGGGGAACACCGGGGAGCTGTTTTTT
TRBV5-6	TRBJ1-6	.	.	CASSSPGGALNSPLHF	TGTGCCAGCAGCTCACCCGGGGGGGCGCTGAATTCACCCCTCCACTTT
TRBV30	TRBJ2-6	.	TRBD1	CAWSSYSGQGLGGANVLTF	TGTGCCTGGAGTAGTTATAGCGGACAGGGGTTGGGGGGGGCCAACGTCCTGACTTTC
TRBV7-3	TRBJ1-1	.	.	CASSLNGGSNTEAFF	TGTGCCAGCAGCTTAAATGGAGGCTCGAACACTGAAGCTTTCTTT
TRBV5-1	TRBJ2-7	.	.	CASKFLYEPTYEQYF	TGCGCCAGCAAATTCCTGTACGAACCAACCTACGAGCAGTACTTC
TRBV7-8	TRBJ2-1	.	.	CASSGDGSSYNEQFF	TGTGCCAGCAGCGGCGACGGAAGCTCCTACAATGAGCAGTTCTTC